The entry below gives a single T cell receptor beta chain sequence along with its context. The sample is drawn from a study of T cells in women clearing cervical HPV infection. Turning to the study itself: Cases: HPV16-related CIN3 or worse on histology, 2 invasive cancers. Control women cleared a single incident HPV16 infection within 12 months. Blood came at first lesion visit for cases, post-clearance for controls.

TCRdb's copy holds only in-frame clones and misses some; the assay was immunoSEQ multiplex PCR. The sample table sets out tens of thousands of clones. This receptor was obtained from a woman aged 18 to 75 with a cervical HPV16 infection that either progressed to CIN3+ or cleared (not recorded which). Material: blood buffy coat.

Incomplete CDR3 DNA: TGTGCCAGCAGCTTAACCTCCGGGACTGGCATCCAAGAGACC. It codes for CASSLTSGTGIQET. The complete CDR3 reads CASSLTSGTGIQETQYF. The genes are TRBV7-3 and TRBJ2-5, with D tentatively TRBD2 (6 bases). Sequencing ends 3 residues short of the CDR3 end; the germline J gene provides the rest. V gave up 0 bases and J gave up 1 base, with 15 bases separating them. Looked up from germline, CDR1 is SGHTA and CDR2 is FQGTGA. The CDR3 is 17 residues long.